This passage covers 29 T cell receptor beta chains from one sample sequenced in a study of blood T cell repertoires in COVID-19. Here immunoSEQ multiplex PCR was the method, and the copy in TCRdb shows in-frame clones only, minus some. The sample contains approximately 280,000 clones, roughly 89% of which appear only once. Source material: PBMCs or T cells enriched from blood (not recorded which). Receptor source: an older woman who had recovered from COVID-19.

The chain recombines TRBV5-1 with TRBJ2-1, with TRBD1 matching over 9 bases. The J segment lost 5 bases and the V segment lost 3 bases, leaving 3 bases of the junction unmatched. The V gene's germline CDR1 is SGHRS and CDR2 YFSETQ. The CDR3 has 14 residues. The CDR3 protein is CASSSRTGDNEQFF. Here the CDR3 DNA reads TGCGCCAGCAGCTCCAGGACAGGGGACAATGAGCAGTTCTTC.

In the case of this clone: Relative to the germline gene, one junction end is altered; a read error may explain this. J is TRBJ2-7 and V is TRBV11-2; TRBD2 matches 8 bases. Per the germline V gene, CDR1 is SGHAT and CDR2 is FQNNGV. The CDR3 consists of 14 residues. CDR3 loop: CASSLERGSYEQYF. Written as DNA, the CDR3 is TGTGCCAGCAGCCTAGAGCGGGGGTCCTACGAGCAGTACTTC.

CDR3: CASSPRTSGNTGELFF. CDR3 coding DNA: TGTGCCAGCAGCCCACGGACTAGCGGGAACACCGGGGAGCTGTTTTTT. The chain recombines TRBV13 with TRBJ2-2, with 10 bases that match TRBD2. There are 16 residues in the CDR3. The germline V gene encodes CDR1 PRHDT and CDR2 FYEKMQ (reference sequence). V lost 5 bases and J lost 1; bases outside the gene matches: 4. The whole variable domain, filled in from reference TRBV13 and TRBJ2-2, reads AAGVIQSPRHLIKEKRETATLKCYPIPRHDTVYWYQQGPGQDPQFLISFYEKMQSDKGSIPDRFSAQQFSDYHSELNMSSLELGDSALYFCASSPRTSGNTGELFFGEGSRLTVL.

The rearrangement uses TRBV28 and TRBJ2-7, with a tentative D call TRBD1 (6 bases). The CDR3 sequence is 13 residues long. The germline V gene has CDR1 MDHEN and CDR2 SYDVKM. The V and J ends lost 5 bases and 5 bases respectively, with 13 bases between them. This CDR3 is CASSPNHRDEQYF. The CDR3 nucleotides are TGTGCCAGCAGTCCAAACCACAGGGACGAGCAGTACTTC.

This chain links TRBV7-3 with TRBJ2-1; 10 bases align to TRBD2. Germline CDR1 and CDR2: SGHTA and FQGTGA. This CDR3 is built from 15 residues. V lost 2 bases and J lost 6; bases outside the gene matches: 4. CDR3 sequence (DNA): TGTGCCAGCAGCTTACTTAGCGGGGGGTCCAATGAGCAGTTCTTC. It encodes CASSLLSGGSNEQFF.

The V and J genes are TRBV6-5 and TRBJ1-1, with D perhaps TRBD1 (5 bases). This CDR3 has 14 residues. Germline CDR1 is MNHEY and CDR2 is SVGAGI. Trimming shortened V by 7 bases and J by 4 bases, and 16 bases separated the two germline ends. Written as DNA, the CDR3 is TGTGCCAGCACCCGGACACTTAGTAGCACTGAAGCTTTCTTT. Translation gives CASTRTLSSTEAFF.

The CDR3 reads CASRPPGLLYEQYF. For the CDR3, the DNA is TGTGCCAGCAGGCCACCGGGACTCCTTTACGAGCAGTACTTC. The rearrangement links TRBV7-9 to TRBJ2-7; TRBD2 might be the D (6 bases). Trimming cost V 6 bases and J 4 bases, with 16 bases left between them. The CDR3 is made up of 14 amino acids. Germline V gene lookup returns CDR1 SEHNR and CDR2 FQNEAQ (reference sequence).

This clone has ten or more counts. The chain recombines TRBV7-9 with TRBJ1-5; tentatively, D is TRBD1 (6 bases). Germline CDR1 is SEHNR and CDR2 is FQNEAQ (reference sequence). V lost 5 bases, J lost 1 base, and 9 bases lay in between. This CDR3 contains 14 residues. This CDR3 reads CASSNDRSNQPQHF. The CDR3 DNA reads TGTGCCAGCAGCAATGACAGGAGCAATCAGCCCCAGCATTTT.

The chain joins TRBV6-4 to TRBJ1-2; D is perhaps TRBD1 (6 bases). V was pared by 0 bases and J by 4 bases, with 12 bases between. Germline CDR1 is MRHNA and CDR2 is SNTAGT. The CDR3 consists of 15 residues. This CDR3 reads CASSDSPGVRYGYTF. For the CDR3, the DNA is TGTGCCAGCAGTGACTCGCCAGGGGTGCGCTATGGCTACACCTTC.

The chain couples TRBV18 to TRBJ2-1, with TRBD2 identical over 7 bases. J lost 8 bases, V lost 4 bases, and 5 bases had no gene match. The CDR3 covers 13 residues. CDR1 is KGHSH, CDR2 LQKENI, per germline. The CDR3 coding sequence is TGTGCCAGCTCACGGGCGGGAGCTGATGAGCAGTTCTTC. Amino acids: CASSRAGADEQFF. Combining the CDR3 with reference TRBV18 and TRBJ2-1 gives the whole variable domain NAGVMQNPRHLVRRRGQEARLRCSPMKGHSHVYWYRQLPEEGLKFMVYLQKENIIDESGMPKERFSAEFPKEGPSILRIQQVVRGDSAAYFCASSRAGADEQFFGPGTRLTVL.

The rearrangement uses TRBV27 and TRBJ2-7; possible D gene TRBD1, 6 bases. The CDR3 sequence is 14 residues long. Trimming stripped 2 bases from V and 5 bases from J, with 13 bases between. Germline V gene lookup returns CDR1 MNHEY and CDR2 SMNVEV (reference sequence). The CDR3 sequence is CASSLTPQGNEQYF. The CDR3 bases are TGTGCCAGCAGTTTAACCCCCCAGGGGAACGAGCAGTACTTC.

The chain links TRBV27 to TRBJ1-5; D remains ambiguous. The CDR3 totals 14 residues. V lost 2 bases, J lost 6 bases, and 11 bases lay in between. Germline V gene data show CDR1 as MNHEY and CDR2 as SMNVEV (reference sequence). CDR3 in amino acids: CASSLRGSFQPQHF. The CDR3 DNA is TGTGCCAGCAGTTTACGAGGTTCTTTTCAGCCCCAGCATTTT.

The genes are TRBV10-3 and TRBJ1-1; D is uncertain. Germline V gives CDR1 ENHRY, CDR2 SYGVKD. The CDR3 spans 14 residues. V lost 1 base and J 0 bases, leaving 6 bases between the germline ends. The CDR3: CAISELDLNTEAFF. The DNA of the CDR3 is TGTGCCATCAGTGAGTTAGATTTGAACACTGAAGCTTTCTTT.

The chain joins TRBV5-6 to TRBJ1-1; the match to TRBD1 covers 7 bases. The CDR3 contains 13 residues. With 2 bases clipped from V and 3 bases from J, the junction kept 1 base outside the gene matches. In germline, CDR1 is SGHDT, CDR2 YYEEEE. The chain's CDR3 is CASSFDRDTEAFF. The CDR3 region has the DNA TGTGCCAGCAGCTTCGACAGGGACACTGAAGCTTTCTTT. Using reference TRBV5-6 and TRBJ1-1 for the parts outside the CDR3, the full variable domain is DAGVTQSPTHLIKTRGQQVTLRCSPKSGHDTVSWYQQALGQGPQFIFQYYEEEERQRGNFPDRFSGHQFPNYSSELNVNALLLGDSALYLCASSFDRDTEAFFGQGTRLTVV.

The rearrangement uses TRBV6-1 and TRBJ1-1; 9 bases are a match to TRBD1. The CDR3 extends over 16 amino acids. V lost 2 bases, J lost 3 bases, and 7 bases stayed unmatched. CDR1 and CDR2 from the germline V gene are MNHNS and SASEGT. The DNA of the CDR3 is TGTGCCAGCAGTGAACAGACAGGGGGTGGGTACACTGAAGCTTTCTTT. Residues: CASSEQTGGGYTEAFF.

Written as DNA, the CDR3 is TGTGCCAGCAATACCCCGGGGAGTTCACCCCTCCACTTT. Its translation is CASNTPGSSPLHF. V gene TRBV27 combines with J gene TRBJ1-6; the D is unclear. CDR1 is MNHEY and CDR2 is SMNVEV in the germline V gene (reference sequence). CDR3 length equals 13 residues. V was cut by 7 bases and J by 9 bases, with 13 bases left in between.

The chain carries TRBV21-1 and TRBJ1-5; the D segment call TRBD1 is taken from the table without a DNA check. TRBV21-1 is labeled a pseudogene. The CDR3 totals 16 residues. CDR3 in amino acids: CASSKVFSRYNQPQHF. The DNA for the CDR3 is TGTGCCAGCAGCAAAGTTTTCTCCAGGTACAATCAGCCCCAGCATTTT.

V gene TRBV27 combines with J gene TRBJ1-1; no clear D gene. This CDR3 is built from 13 residues. Trimming removed 5 bases from V and 2 bases from J, with 9 bases in between. CDR1 MNHEY and CDR2 SMNVEV come from the germline V gene (reference sequence). This CDR3 reads CASSHNRNTEAFF. CDR3 bases: TGTGCCAGCAGTCATAACAGAAACACTGAAGCTTTCTTT.

The gene calls are TRBV9 and TRBJ2-1; a weak D match, TRBD2 (6 bases). V was pared by 4 bases and J by 3 bases, with 17 bases between. Per the germline V gene, CDR1 is SGDLS and CDR2 is YYNGEE. The CDR3 runs to 16 residues. The CDR3 DNA follows: TGTGCCAGCAGCCCTCTGGCGGGAAGACTCTACAATGAGCAGTTCTTC. It yields the protein CASSPLAGRLYNEQFF.

This clone was recorded only once. This chain connects TRBV7-3 to TRBJ1-1, with 7 bases identical to TRBD1. This CDR3 region has 17 residues. Germline lookup yields CDR1 SGHTA and CDR2 FQGTGA. V trimming: 1 base; J trimming: 2 bases; junction bases outside the gene matches: 10. CDR3 sequence: CASSLNGAGGVNTEAFF. The CDR3, as DNA: TGTGCCAGCAGCTTAAACGGGGCAGGGGGTGTAAACACTGAAGCTTTCTTT.

The chain has TRBV10-3 and TRBJ2-7, with 8 bases identical to TRBD1. The CDR3 loop spans 14 amino acids. V lost 0 bases to trimming and J lost 7 bases; unmatched junction nucleotides: 5. Germline V CDR1 and CDR2: ENHRY, SYGVKD. CDR3 coding DNA: TGTGCCATCAGTGAGTCGACAGGGGCGTGGGAGCAGTACTTC. Amino acids: CAISESTGAWEQYF.

This clone was detected a few times. This rearrangement joins TRBV28 to TRBJ1-6; tentative D call: TRBD1 (5 bases). The CDR3 loop spans 14 amino acids. The germline gives CDR1 MDHEN, CDR2 SYDVKM. Deletions cut 7 bases from V and 10 bases from J, with 17 bases between. The CDR3 here is CASNGAWLSSPLHF. The CDR3, as DNA: TGTGCCAGCAATGGGGCCTGGCTGAGCTCACCCCTCCACTTT.

V usage is TRBV5-1 and J usage is TRBJ2-1; 8 bases line up with TRBD1. CDR1 is SGHRS and CDR2 is YFSETQ in the germline V gene. J gave up 5 bases and V 4 bases, and 11 bases lay outside the gene matches. The CDR3 covers 16 residues. The CDR3 DNA reads as TGCGCCAGCAGCCCGAGGGCCAGGGGGCGAGACAATGAGCAGTTCTTC. It is translated as CASSPRARGRDNEQFF.

V gene TRBV28 combines with J gene TRBJ1-5; TRBD1 matches 8 bases. Trimming took 6 bases from V and 6 from J; bases not matched to a gene: 10. The CDR3 covers 15 residues. The V gene's germline CDR1 is MDHEN and CDR2 SYDVKM. The CDR3 nucleotides read TGTGCCAGCAGGGGGGACAGGATTTTGGGTCAGCCCCAGCATTTT. This translates into CASRGDRILGQPQHF.

The rearrangement links TRBV29-1 to TRBJ1-2, with D maybe TRBD1 (6 bases). V was cut by 1 base and J by 4 bases, with 13 bases left in between. Germline CDR1 is SQVTM and CDR2 is ANQGSEA. This CDR3 is built from 14 residues. CDR3 sequence: CSVEGTVGVYGYTF. CDR3 sequence (DNA): TGCAGCGTTGAAGGGACAGTTGGGGTCTATGGCTACACCTTC.

The chain employs TRBV2 and TRBJ1-5; D is uncertain. Germline assignment: CDR1 SNHLY and CDR2 FYNNEI. This CDR3 has 15 residues. V was pared by 7 bases and J by 0 bases, with 13 bases between. The CDR3 coding sequence is TGTGCCAGCACCGTGGAGGGCAATAGCAATCAGCCCCAGCATTTT. Its protein is CASTVEGNSNQPQHF.

This chain links TRBV5-1 with TRBJ1-1, with TRBD1 matching 8 bases. CDR1 SGHRS and CDR2 YFSETQ come from the germline V gene. The CDR3 consists of 14 residues. The trim removed 3 bases at V and 5 bases at J, leaving 6 bases unmatched. As DNA, the CDR3 is TGCGCCAGCAGCTGGCAGGGGGCGCTAACTGAAGCTTTCTTT. Its translation: CASSWQGALTEAFF.

CDR3 bases: TGTGCCAGCAGCGTCGGGACTAGGGATGAGACCCAGTACTTC. This gives the protein CASSVGTRDETQYF. The V and J genes are TRBV5-4 and TRBJ2-5; 8 nucleotides match TRBD2. This CDR3 is 14 amino acids long. The junction had 7 bases not matched to a gene; V was cut back by 4 bases and J by 5 bases. Germline assignment: CDR1 SGHNT and CDR2 YYREEE (reference sequence).

V and J are TRBV7-8 and TRBJ1-6; weak D call: TRBD1 (5 bases). V was clipped by 4 bases and J by 7 bases, with 11 bases between them. This CDR3 is built from 14 residues. CDR1 SGHVS and CDR2 FQNEAQ come from the germline V gene. The DNA of the CDR3 is TGTGCCAGCAGCTACCAGGGTGGGAATTCACCCCTCCACTTT. This sequence encodes CASSYQGGNSPLHF.